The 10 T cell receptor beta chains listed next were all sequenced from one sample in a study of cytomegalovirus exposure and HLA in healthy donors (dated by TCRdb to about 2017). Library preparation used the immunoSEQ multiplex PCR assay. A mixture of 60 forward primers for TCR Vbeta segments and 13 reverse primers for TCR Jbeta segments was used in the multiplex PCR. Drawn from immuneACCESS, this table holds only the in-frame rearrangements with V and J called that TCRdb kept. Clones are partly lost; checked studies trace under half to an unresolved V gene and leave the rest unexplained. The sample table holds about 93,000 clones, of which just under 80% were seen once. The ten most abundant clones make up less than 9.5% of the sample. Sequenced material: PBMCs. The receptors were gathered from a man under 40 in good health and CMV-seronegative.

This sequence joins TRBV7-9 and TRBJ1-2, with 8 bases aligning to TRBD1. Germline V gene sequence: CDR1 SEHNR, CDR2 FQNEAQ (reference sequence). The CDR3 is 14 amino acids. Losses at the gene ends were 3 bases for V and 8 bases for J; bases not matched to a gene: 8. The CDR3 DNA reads TGTGCCAGCAGCTTTCTGGGACAGGCTGGGGGCTACACCTTC. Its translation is CASSFLGQAGGYTF.

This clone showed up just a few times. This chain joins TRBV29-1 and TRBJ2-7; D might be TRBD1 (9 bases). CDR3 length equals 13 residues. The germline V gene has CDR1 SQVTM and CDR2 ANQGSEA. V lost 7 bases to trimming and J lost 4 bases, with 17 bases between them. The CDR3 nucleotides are TGCAGCGCCGGGGGGGGACAGGGATACGAGCAGTACTTC. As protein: CSAGGGQGYEQYF.

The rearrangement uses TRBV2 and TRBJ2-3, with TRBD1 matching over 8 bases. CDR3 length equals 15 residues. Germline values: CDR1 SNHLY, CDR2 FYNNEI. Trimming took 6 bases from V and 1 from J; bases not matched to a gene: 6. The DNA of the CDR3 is TGTGCCAGCAGCCCCGGGACAGGACGCACAGATACGCAGTATTTT. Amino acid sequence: CASSPGTGRTDTQYF.

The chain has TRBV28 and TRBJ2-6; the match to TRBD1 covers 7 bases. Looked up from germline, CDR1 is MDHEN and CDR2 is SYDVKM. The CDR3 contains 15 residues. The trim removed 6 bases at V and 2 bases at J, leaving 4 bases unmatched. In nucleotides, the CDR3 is TGTGCCAGCAGAACAACAGGGGCTGGGGCCAACGTCCTGACTTTC. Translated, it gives CASRTTGAGANVLTF.

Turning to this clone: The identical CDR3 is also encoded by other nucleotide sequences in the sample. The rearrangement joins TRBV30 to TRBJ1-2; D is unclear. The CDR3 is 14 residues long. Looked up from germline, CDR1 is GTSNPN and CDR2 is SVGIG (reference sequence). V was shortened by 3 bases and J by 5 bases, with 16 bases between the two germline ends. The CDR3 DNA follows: TGTGCCTGGAGACCTCAAAGAGGGTCATATGGCTACACCTTC. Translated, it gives CAWRPQRGSYGYTF.

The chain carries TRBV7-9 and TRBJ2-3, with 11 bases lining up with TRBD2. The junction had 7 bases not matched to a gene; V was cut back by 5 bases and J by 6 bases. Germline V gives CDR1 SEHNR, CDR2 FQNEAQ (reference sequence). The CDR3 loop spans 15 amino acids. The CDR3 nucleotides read TGTGCCAGCAGCAACCTGGGACTAGCGGTCGATACGCAGTATTTT. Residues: CASSNLGLAVDTQYF.

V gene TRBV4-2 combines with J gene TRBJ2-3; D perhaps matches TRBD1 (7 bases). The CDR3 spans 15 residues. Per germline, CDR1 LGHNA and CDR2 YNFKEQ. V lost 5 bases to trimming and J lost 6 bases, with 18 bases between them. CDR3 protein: CASSGARGGGDTQYF. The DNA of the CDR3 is TGTGCCAGCAGCGGGGCTAGAGGAGGGGGCGATACGCAGTATTTT.

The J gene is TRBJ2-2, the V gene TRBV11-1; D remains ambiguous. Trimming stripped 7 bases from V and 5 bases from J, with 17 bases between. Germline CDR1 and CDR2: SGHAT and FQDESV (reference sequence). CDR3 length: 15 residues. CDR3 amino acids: CASTPMLRVTGELFF. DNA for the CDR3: TGTGCCAGCACCCCAATGCTTCGGGTTACCGGGGAGCTGTTTTTT.

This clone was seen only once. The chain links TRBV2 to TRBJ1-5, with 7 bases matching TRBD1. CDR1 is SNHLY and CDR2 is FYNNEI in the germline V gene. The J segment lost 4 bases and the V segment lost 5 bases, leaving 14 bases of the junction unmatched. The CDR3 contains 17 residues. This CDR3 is CASSTPRVGQNNQPQHF. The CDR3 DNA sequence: TGTGCCAGCAGTACCCCCCGCGTGGGACAGAATAATCAGCCCCAGCATTTT. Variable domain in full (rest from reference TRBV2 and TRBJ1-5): EPEVTQTPSHQVTQMGQEVILRCVPISNHLYFYWYRQILGQKVEFLVSFYNNEISEKSEIFDDQFSVERPDGSNFTLKIRSTKLEDSAMYFCASSTPRVGQNNQPQHFGDGTRLSIL.

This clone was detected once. CDR3: CASRLGDWDYGYTF. The CDR3 DNA reads as TGTGCCAGCAGGCTAGGGGATTGGGACTATGGCTACACCTTC. The genes are TRBV7-9 and TRBJ1-2; a possible D gene is TRBD1 (5 bases). The CDR3 is 14 amino acids. Trimming stripped 6 bases from V and 3 bases from J, with 14 bases between. CDR1 and CDR2 from the germline V gene are SEHNR and FQNEAQ (reference sequence).